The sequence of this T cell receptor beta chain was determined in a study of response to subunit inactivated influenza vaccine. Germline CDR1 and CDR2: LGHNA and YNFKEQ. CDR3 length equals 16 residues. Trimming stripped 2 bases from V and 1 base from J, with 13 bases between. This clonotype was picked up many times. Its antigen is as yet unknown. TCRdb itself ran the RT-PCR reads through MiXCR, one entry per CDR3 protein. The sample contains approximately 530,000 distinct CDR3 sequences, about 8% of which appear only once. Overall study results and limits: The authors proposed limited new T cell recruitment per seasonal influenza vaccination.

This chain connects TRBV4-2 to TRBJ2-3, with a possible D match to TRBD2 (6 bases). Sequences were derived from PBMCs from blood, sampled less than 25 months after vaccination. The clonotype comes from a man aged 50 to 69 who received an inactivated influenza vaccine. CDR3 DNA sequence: TGTGCCAGCAGCCAAAATACCCCGGGGGGCACAGATACGCAGTATTTT. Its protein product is CASSQNTPGGTDTQYF.